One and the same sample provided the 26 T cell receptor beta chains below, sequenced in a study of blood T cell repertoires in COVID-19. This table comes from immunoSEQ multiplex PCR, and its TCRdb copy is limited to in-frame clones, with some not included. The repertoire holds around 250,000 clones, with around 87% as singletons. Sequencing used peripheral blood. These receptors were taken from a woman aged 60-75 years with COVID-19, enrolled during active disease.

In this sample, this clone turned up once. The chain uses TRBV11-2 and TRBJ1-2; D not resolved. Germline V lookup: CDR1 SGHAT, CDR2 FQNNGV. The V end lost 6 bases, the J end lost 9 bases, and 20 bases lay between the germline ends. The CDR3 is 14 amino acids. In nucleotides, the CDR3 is TGTGCCAGCAGTCCTGCTGCGGATGGCATGCGCTACACCTTC. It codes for CASSPAADGMRYTF.

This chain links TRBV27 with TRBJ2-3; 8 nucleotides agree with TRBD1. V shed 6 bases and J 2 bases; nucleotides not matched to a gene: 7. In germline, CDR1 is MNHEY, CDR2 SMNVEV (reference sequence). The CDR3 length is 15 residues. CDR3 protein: CASSRGQGVTDTQYF. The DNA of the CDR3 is TGTGCCAGCAGCAGGGGGCAGGGAGTCACAGATACGCAGTATTTT.

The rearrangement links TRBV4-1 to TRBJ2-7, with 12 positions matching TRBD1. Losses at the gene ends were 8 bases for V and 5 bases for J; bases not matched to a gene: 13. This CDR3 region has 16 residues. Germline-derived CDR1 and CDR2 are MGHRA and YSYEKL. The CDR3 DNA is TGCGCCAGCGCGATCCGCCGGGACAGGGGGCGCAACGAGCAGTACTTC. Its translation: CASAIRRDRGRNEQYF.

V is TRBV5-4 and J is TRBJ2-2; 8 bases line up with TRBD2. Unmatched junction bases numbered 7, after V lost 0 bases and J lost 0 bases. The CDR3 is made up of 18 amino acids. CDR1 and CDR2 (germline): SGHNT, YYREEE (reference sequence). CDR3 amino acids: CASSLGQRGRSNTGELFF. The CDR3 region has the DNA TGTGCCAGCAGCTTGGGCCAGCGGGGGAGATCGAACACCGGGGAGCTGTTTTTT. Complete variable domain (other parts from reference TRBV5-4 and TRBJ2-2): ETGVTQSPTHLIKTRGQQVTLRCSSQSGHNTVSWYQQALGQGPQFIFQYYREEENGRGNFPPRFSGLQFPNYSSELNVNALELDDSALYLCASSLGQRGRSNTGELFFGEGSRLTVL.

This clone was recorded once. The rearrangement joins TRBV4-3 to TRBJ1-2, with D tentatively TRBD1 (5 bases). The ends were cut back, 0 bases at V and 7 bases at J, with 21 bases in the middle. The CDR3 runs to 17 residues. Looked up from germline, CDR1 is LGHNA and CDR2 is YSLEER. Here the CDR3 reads CASSQDLRQGRVVGYTF. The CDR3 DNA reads TGCGCCAGCAGCCAAGATTTGCGGCAGGGAAGGGTCGTTGGCTACACCTTC.

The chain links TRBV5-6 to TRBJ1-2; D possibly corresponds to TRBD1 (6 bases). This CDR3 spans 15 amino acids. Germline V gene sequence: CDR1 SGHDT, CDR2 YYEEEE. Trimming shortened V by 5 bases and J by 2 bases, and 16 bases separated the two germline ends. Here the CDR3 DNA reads TGTGCCAGCAGACCCGCAGGGGCGGCGAACTATGGCTACACCTTC. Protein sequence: CASRPAGAANYGYTF.

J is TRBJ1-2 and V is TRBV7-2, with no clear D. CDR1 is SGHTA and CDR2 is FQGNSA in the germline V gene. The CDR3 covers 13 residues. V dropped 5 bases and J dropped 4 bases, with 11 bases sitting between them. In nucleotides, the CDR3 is TGTGCCAGCAGCCCTTATCGACTCTATGGCTACACCTTC. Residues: CASSPYRLYGYTF.

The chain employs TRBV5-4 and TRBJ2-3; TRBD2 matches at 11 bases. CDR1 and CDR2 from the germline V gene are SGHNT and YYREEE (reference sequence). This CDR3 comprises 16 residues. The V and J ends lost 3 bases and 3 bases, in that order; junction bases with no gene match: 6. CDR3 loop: CASSSLAGGLTDTQYF. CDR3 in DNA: TGTGCCAGCAGCTCCTTAGCGGGGGGGCTGACAGATACGCAGTATTTT.

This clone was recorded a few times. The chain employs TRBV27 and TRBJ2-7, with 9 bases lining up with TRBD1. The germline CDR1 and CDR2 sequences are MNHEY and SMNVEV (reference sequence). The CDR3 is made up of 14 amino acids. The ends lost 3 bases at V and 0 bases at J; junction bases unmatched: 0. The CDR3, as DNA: TGTGCCAGCAGTTTGACAGGGGGCTCCTACGAGCAGTACTTC. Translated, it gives CASSLTGGSYEQYF.

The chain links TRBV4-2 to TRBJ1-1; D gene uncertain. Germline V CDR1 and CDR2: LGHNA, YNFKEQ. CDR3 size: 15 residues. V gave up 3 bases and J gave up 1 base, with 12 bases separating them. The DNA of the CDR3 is TGTGCCAGCAGCCAGGGCGGGAGGGCGAACACTGAAGCTTTCTTT. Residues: CASSQGGRANTEAFF.

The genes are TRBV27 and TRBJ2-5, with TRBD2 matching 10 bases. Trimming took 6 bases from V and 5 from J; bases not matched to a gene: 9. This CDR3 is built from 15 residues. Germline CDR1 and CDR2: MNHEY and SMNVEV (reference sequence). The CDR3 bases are TGTGCCAGCAGAGTCATAGCGGGGGGTTTGGAGACCCAGTACTTC. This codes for CASRVIAGGLETQYF.

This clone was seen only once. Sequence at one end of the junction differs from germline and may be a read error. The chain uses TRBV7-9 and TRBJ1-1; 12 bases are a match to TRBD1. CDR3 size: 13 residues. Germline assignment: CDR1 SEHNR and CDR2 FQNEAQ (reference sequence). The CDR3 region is CASRGQGATGAFF. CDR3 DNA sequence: TGTGCCAGCAGGGGACAGGGGGCAACTGGAGCTTTCTTT.

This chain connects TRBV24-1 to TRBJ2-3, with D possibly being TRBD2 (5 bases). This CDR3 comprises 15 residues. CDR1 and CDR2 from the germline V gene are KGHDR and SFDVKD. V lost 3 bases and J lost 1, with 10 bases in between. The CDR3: CATSDPAVGTDTQYF. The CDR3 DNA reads TGTGCCACCAGTGATCCAGCGGTTGGCACAGATACGCAGTATTTT.

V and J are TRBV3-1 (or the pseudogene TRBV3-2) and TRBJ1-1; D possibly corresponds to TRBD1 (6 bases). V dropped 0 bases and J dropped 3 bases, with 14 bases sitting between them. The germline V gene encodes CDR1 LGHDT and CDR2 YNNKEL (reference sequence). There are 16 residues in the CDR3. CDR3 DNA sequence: TGTGCCAGCAGCCAAGATCCGGGGGGGCTGGACACTGAAGCTTTCTTT. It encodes CASSQDPGGLDTEAFF.

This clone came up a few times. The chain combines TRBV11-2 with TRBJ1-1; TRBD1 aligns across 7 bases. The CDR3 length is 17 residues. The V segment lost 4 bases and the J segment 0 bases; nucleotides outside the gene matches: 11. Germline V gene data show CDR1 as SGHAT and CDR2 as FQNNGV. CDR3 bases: TGTGCCAGCAGCTCACCCCATAACAGGGGCATGAACACTGAAGCTTTCTTT. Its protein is CASSSPHNRGMNTEAFF.

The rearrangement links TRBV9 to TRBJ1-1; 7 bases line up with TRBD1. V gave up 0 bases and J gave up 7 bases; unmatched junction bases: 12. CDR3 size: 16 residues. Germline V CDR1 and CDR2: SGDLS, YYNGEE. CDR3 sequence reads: CASSVEGARLVSEAFF. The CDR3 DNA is TGTGCCAGCAGCGTAGAGGGGGCCCGCTTGGTGAGTGAAGCTTTCTTT.

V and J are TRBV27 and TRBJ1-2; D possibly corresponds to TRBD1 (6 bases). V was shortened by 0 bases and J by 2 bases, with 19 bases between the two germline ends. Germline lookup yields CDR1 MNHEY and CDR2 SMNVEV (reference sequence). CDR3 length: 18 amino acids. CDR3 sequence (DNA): TGTGCCAGCAGTTTATCCCGCCATGCAGGTCAGGGGAACTATGGCTACACCTTC. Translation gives CASSLSRHAGQGNYGYTF.

The CDR3 protein is CASSIFRTGASISNYGYTF. CDR3 sequence (DNA): TGTGCCAGTAGTATTTTTCGGACAGGGGCGAGTATATCAAACTATGGCTACACCTTC. The chain employs TRBV19 and TRBJ1-2, with 9 bases identical to TRBD1. The CDR3 has 19 residues. J gave up 2 bases and V 3 bases, and 16 bases lay outside the gene matches. The germline V gene has CDR1 LNHDA and CDR2 SQIVND (reference sequence). The full variable domain, rest sourced from reference TRBV19 and TRBJ1-2, is DGGITQSPKYLFRKEGQNVTLSCEQNLNHDAMYWYRQDPGQGLRLIYYSQIVNDFQKGDIAEGYSVSREKKESFPLTVTSAQKNPTAFYLCASSIFRTGASISNYGYTFGSGTRLTVV.

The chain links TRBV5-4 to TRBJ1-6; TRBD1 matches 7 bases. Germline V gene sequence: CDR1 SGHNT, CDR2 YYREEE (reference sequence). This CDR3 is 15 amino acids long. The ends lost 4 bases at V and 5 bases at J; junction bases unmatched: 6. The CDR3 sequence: CASSRRTGDNSPLHF. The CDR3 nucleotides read TGTGCCAGCAGCCGAAGGACAGGTGATAATTCACCCCTCCACTTT.

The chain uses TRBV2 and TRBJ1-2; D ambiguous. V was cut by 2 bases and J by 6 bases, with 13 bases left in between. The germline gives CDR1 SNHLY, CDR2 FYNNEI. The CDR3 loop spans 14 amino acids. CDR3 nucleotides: TGTGCCAGCAGTGAATTGTCCCGATCGGATGGCTACACCTTC. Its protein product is CASSELSRSDGYTF.

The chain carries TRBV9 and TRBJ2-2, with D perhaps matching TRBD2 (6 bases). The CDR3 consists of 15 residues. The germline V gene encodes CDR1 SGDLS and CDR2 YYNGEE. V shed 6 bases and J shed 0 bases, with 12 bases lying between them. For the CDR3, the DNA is TGTGCCAGCATATCCGGGAGTTCGAACACCGGGGAGCTGTTTTTT. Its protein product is CASISGSSNTGELFF.

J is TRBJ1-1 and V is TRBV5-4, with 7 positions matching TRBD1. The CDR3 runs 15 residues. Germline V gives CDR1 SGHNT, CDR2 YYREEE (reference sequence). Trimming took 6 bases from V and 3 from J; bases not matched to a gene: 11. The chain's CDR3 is CASIDSGRGYTEAFF. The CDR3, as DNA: TGTGCCAGCATCGATTCGGGCAGGGGGTACACTGAAGCTTTCTTT. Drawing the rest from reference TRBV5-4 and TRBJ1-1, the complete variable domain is ETGVTQSPTHLIKTRGQQVTLRCSSQSGHNTVSWYQQALGQGPQFIFQYYREEENGRGNFPPRFSGLQFPNYSSELNVNALELDDSALYLCASIDSGRGYTEAFFGQGTRLTVV.

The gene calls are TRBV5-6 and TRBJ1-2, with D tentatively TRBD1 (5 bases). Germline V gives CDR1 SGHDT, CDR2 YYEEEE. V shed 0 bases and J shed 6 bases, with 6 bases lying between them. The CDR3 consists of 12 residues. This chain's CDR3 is CASSLVGDGYTF. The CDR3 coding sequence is TGTGCCAGCAGCTTGGTAGGGGATGGCTACACCTTC.

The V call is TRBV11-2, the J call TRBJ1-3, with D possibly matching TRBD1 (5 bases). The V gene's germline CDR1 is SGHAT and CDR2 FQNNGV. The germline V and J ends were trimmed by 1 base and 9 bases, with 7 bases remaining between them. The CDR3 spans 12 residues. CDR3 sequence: CASSLAGVTIYF. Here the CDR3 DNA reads TGTGCCAGCAGCTTAGCGGGGGTCACCATATATTTT.

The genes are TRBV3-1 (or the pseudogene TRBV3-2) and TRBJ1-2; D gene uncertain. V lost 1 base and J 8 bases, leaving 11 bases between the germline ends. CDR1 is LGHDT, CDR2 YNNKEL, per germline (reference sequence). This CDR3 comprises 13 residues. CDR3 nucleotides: TGTGCCAGCAGCCAAGGAGGGTCAAACGGCTACACCTTC. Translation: CASSQGGSNGYTF.

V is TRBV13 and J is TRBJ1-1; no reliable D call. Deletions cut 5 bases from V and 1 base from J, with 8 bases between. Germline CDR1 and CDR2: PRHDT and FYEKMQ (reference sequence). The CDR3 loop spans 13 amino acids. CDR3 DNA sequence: TGTGCCAGCAGCCGAGAGGGGAACACTGAAGCTTTCTTT. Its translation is CASSREGNTEAFF.